This TCR beta chain emerged from a study of CD8 T cells in ankylosing spondylitis. The sample holds many counts of this clonotype. Its antigen is unidentified. Study-wide points: Apparently characteristic of ankylosing spondylitis blood was a TCR beta motif (about 8 highly homologous variants). Past research had described some motif variants in reactive arthritis synovial fluid and blood. Significant enrichment of disease-linked clones was reportedly seen in matched ankylosing spondylitis synovial fluid.

Quantitative 5'-RACE was performed with molecular barcodes, and it yielded the TCR beta libraries. MiXCR, applied by TCRdb to the 5' RACE reads, yields one record per CDR3 protein. The data hold a few hundred thousand distinct CDR3 sequences, with roughly 6.6% observed a single time. CDR1 is DFQATT, CDR2 SNEGSKA, per germline (reference sequence). The germline V and J ends were trimmed by 1 base and 8 bases, with 9 bases remaining between them. This CDR3 has 12 residues. The gene calls are TRBV20-1 and TRBJ2-1; D may be TRBD1 (5 bases). The sequence came from a male donor with ankylosing spondylitis. The sequenced sample was blood, either unsorted or a sorted T cell fraction (not recorded which). CDR3 amino acids: CSARGQMDEQFF. The DNA for the CDR3 is TGCAGTGCTAGAGGACAGATGGATGAGCAGTTCTTC.